Each of the 26 T cell receptor beta chains below was sequenced from the same sample in a study of CD8 T cells in Susac syndrome. cDNA came from around 0.5 to 1 ug RNA primed by random hexamers. One entry per CDR3 protein, called by TCRdb with MiXCR from the immunoSEQ multiplex PCR reads. This sample has about 120,000 distinct CDR3 sequences, with 96% found just once. Sequenced input: CD4+ T cells from PBMCs. These receptors were collected from a human donor with Susac syndrome.

The chain combines TRBV3-1 with TRBJ2-3; TRBD2 matches 7 bases. Trimming took 1 base from V and 0 from J; bases not matched to a gene: 7. The CDR3 extends over 17 amino acids. Germline V CDR1 and CDR2: LGHDT, YNNKEL (reference sequence). Here the CDR3 reads CASSQVALAASTDTQYF. The DNA of the CDR3 is TGTGCCAGCAGCCAAGTCGCGCTAGCGGCTAGCACAGATACGCAGTATTTT.

This chain connects TRBV5-4 to TRBJ2-7; maybe TRBD1 (6 bases). The CDR3 runs 14 residues. V lost 0 bases, J lost 1 base, and 8 bases lay in between. From germline, CDR1 is SGHNT and CDR2 YYREEE (reference sequence). The CDR3 DNA follows: TGTGCCAGCAGCTTGGGACAGGAGTCCTACGAGCAGTACTTC. It translates to CASSLGQESYEQYF.

The CDR3 DNA is TGTGCCAGCAGCCAACGGGGTACAGGCAATCAGCCCCAGCATTTT. Translating gives CASSQRGTGNQPQHF. The chain is built from TRBV3-1 and TRBJ1-5; D remains ambiguous. V lost 2 bases and J 2 bases, leaving 10 bases between the germline ends. Germline V lookup: CDR1 LGHDT, CDR2 YNNKEL (reference sequence). The CDR3 spans 15 residues.

This sequence joins TRBV4-2 and TRBJ2-1; perhaps TRBD2 as D (6 bases). Germline CDR1 and CDR2: LGHNA and YNFKEQ. The CDR3 has 14 amino acids. Trimming left V 2 bases short and J 2 bases short, with 7 bases between. The CDR3 sequence: CASSQLAPYNEQFF. The CDR3 DNA follows: TGTGCCAGCAGCCAACTAGCGCCCTACAATGAGCAGTTCTTC.

The rearrangement joins TRBV14 to TRBJ2-7, with TRBD2 as a possible D gene (6 bases). Germline assignment: CDR1 SGHDN and CDR2 FVKESK. CDR3 length: 15 amino acids. Between the trimmed V and J ends, which lost 1 base and 4 bases, there was a span of 14 bases. CDR3 coding DNA: TGTGCCAGCAGCCAAGTAGGAGGGAATATTTACGAGCAGTACTTC. Translating it yields CASSQVGGNIYEQYF. Drawing the rest from reference TRBV14 and TRBJ2-7, the complete variable domain is EAGVTQFPSHSVIEKGQTVTLRCDPISGHDNLYWYRRVMGKEIKFLLHFVKESKQDESGMPNNRFLAERTGGTYSTLKVQPAELEDSGVYFCASSQVGGNIYEQYFGPGTRLTVT.

The CDR3, as DNA: TGTGCCAGCAGTATACACAGGAGCCACGGACGGATTCAGTACTTC. This sequence encodes CASSIHRSHGRIQYF. The chain couples TRBV28 to TRBJ2-4; TRBD1 might be the D (5 bases). Trimming pared 5 bases from V and 10 bases from J, leaving 21 bases between. The CDR3 covers 15 residues. The germline CDR1 and CDR2 sequences are MDHEN and SYDVKM.

CDR3 DNA: TGTGCCAGCAGCTTATGGGAACGTCCGCGGGAGCTGTTTTTT. This sequence encodes CASSLWERPRELFF. The J gene is TRBJ2-2, the V gene TRBV13; no clear D. CDR1 is PRHDT and CDR2 is FYEKMQ in the germline V gene (reference sequence). V shed 2 bases and J shed 9 bases, with 13 bases lying between them. This CDR3 contains 14 residues.

The chain links TRBV19 to TRBJ1-2; possible D gene TRBD1, 5 bases. The germline V gene has CDR1 LNHDA and CDR2 SQIVND (reference sequence). The length of the CDR3 is 15 residues. V shed 6 bases and J shed 3 bases, with 17 bases lying between them. CDR3 region: CASRGLDSGDYGYTF. In nucleotides, the CDR3 is TGTGCCAGTAGAGGACTAGACAGCGGGGACTATGGCTACACCTTC.

The CDR3 protein is CASSSDRLSTEAFF. CDR3 sequence (DNA): TGTGCCAGCAGCTCGGACAGGTTGTCCACTGAAGCTTTCTTT. The chain links TRBV5-4 to TRBJ1-1; 7 nucleotides agree with TRBD1. The CDR3 is 14 residues long. V lost 3 bases to trimming and J lost 4 bases; unmatched junction nucleotides: 6. The V gene's germline CDR1 is SGHNT and CDR2 YYREEE (reference sequence).

This chain joins TRBV30 and TRBJ2-1; the D call may be TRBD1 or TRBD2 (6 bases each). Germline lookup yields CDR1 GTSNPN and CDR2 SVGIG (reference sequence). This CDR3 is built from 11 residues. The V end was cut by 8 bases, the J end by 3 bases, with 8 bases between. The CDR3 protein is CAGGHYNEQFF. For the CDR3, the DNA is TGTGCCGGGGGGCACTACAATGAGCAGTTCTTC.

This chain uses TRBV15 with TRBJ1-2; tentatively, D is TRBD1 (5 bases). Trimming removed 0 bases at V and 6 bases at J, with 11 bases between. CDR1 is LNHNV, CDR2 YYDKDF, per germline (reference sequence). The CDR3 is made up of 14 amino acids. CDR3 protein: CATSRDLVGDGYTF. CDR3 in DNA: TGTGCCACCAGCAGAGATCTGGTAGGGGATGGCTACACCTTC.

The chain is built from TRBV15 and TRBJ1-1; TRBD1 might be the D (6 bases). There are 15 residues in the CDR3. The germline V and J ends were trimmed by 0 bases and 4 bases, with 12 bases remaining between them. The germline V gene has CDR1 LNHNV and CDR2 YYDKDF (reference sequence). The CDR3 DNA follows: TGTGCCACCAGCAGAGATGTCAGGGGATTCACTGAAGCTTTCTTT. This translates into CATSRDVRGFTEAFF.

This rearrangement joins TRBV20-1 to TRBJ2-5; TRBD2 is a possible D gene (6 bases). This CDR3 has 13 amino acids. From germline, CDR1 is DFQATT and CDR2 SNEGSKA (reference sequence). The V end was cut by 6 bases, the J end by 0 bases, with 11 bases between. The DNA for the CDR3 is TGCAGTGCGGAACGGGACTACCAAGAGACCCAGTACTTC. Translation: CSAERDYQETQYF.

The chain recombines TRBV25-1 with TRBJ2-1; 10 bases match TRBD2. From germline, CDR1 is MGHDK and CDR2 SYGVNS. The CDR3 sequence is 16 residues long. V was pared by 2 bases and J by 0 bases, with 1 base of the junction left unmatched. The CDR3 here is CASSEASGSSYNEQFF. The CDR3 nucleotides read TGTGCCAGCAGTGAAGCTAGCGGGAGCTCCTACAATGAGCAGTTCTTC.

Worth noting for this clonotype: The germline gene is not matched at one end of the junction; a read error may be the cause. V gene TRBV7-7 combines with J gene TRBJ2-5; D is unresolved. Germline V CDR1 and CDR2: SSHAT, FNYEAQ (reference sequence). The CDR3 is 14 residues long. The CDR3 DNA is TGTGCTAGCAGCTTGGAAATCGGGCCCACGACCCAGTACTTC. It is translated as CASSLEIGPTTQYF.

The chain uses TRBV5-1 and TRBJ1-3; possibly TRBD1 for D (5 bases). V lost 3 bases and J lost 8, with 15 bases in between. This CDR3 is built from 14 residues. CDR1 SGHRS and CDR2 YFSETQ come from the germline V gene. CDR3 sequence reads: CASSWYPGTDTIYF. CDR3 in DNA: TGCGCCAGCAGCTGGTATCCCGGGACGGACACCATATATTTT.

This clonotype occurred once. The chain's CDR3 is CAWSPRDRLWANVLTF. The DNA for the CDR3 is TGTGCCTGGAGTCCGCGGGACAGGCTCTGGGCCAACGTCCTGACTTTC. The chain is built from TRBV30 and TRBJ2-6; 8 bases match TRBD1. With 2 bases clipped from V and 5 bases from J, the junction kept 8 bases outside the gene matches. CDR1 and CDR2 from the germline V gene are GTSNPN and SVGIG (reference sequence). The CDR3 loop spans 16 amino acids.

This rearrangement joins TRBV30 to TRBJ2-2, with no clear D. This CDR3 is 13 amino acids long. Germline values: CDR1 GTSNPN, CDR2 SVGIG (reference sequence). V dropped 0 bases and J dropped 4 bases, with 6 bases sitting between them. The DNA for the CDR3 is TGTGCCTGGAGTGTCCTAAGCACCGGGGAGCTGTTTTTT. It specifies CAWSVLSTGELFF.

The CDR3 DNA sequence: TGCAGTGCTAACCATGGGGACAGTGGGTCCTACGAGCAGTACTTC. Translation: CSANHGDSGSYEQYF. The gene calls are TRBV20-1 and TRBJ2-7; 7 bases align to TRBD1. Germline loops: CDR1 DFQATT, CDR2 SNEGSKA (reference sequence). V lost 4 bases to trimming and J lost 1 base; unmatched junction nucleotides: 10. The CDR3 is made up of 15 amino acids.

This chain links TRBV12-3 or TRBV12-4 with TRBJ2-7; 7 bases map to TRBD2. The CDR3 has 15 residues. The ends lost 6 bases at V and 1 base at J; junction bases unmatched: 9. The CDR3, as DNA: TGTGCCAGCAGAACATCTAGCGGTCGTTCCTACGAGCAGTACTTC. As protein: CASRTSSGRSYEQYF.

The chain has TRBV9 and TRBJ2-5; 10 nucleotides align to TRBD2. V lost 0 bases and J lost 4; bases outside the gene matches: 6. The CDR3 totals 16 residues. Germline V CDR1 and CDR2: SGDLS, YYNGEE. The CDR3 loop is CASSVVASGSGETQYF. The CDR3, as DNA: TGTGCCAGCAGCGTAGTTGCTAGCGGGAGCGGAGAGACCCAGTACTTC.

V and J are TRBV7-8 and TRBJ2-5, with 12 positions matching TRBD2. The CDR3 extends over 19 amino acids. The germline V gene encodes CDR1 SGHVS and CDR2 FQNEAQ. Losses at the gene ends were 1 base for V and 5 bases for J; bases not matched to a gene: 14. The CDR3 protein is CASSLVPSGRARGPETQYF. CDR3 sequence (DNA): TGTGCCAGCAGCTTAGTTCCTAGCGGGAGGGCTAGAGGGCCCGAGACCCAGTACTTC. Supplemented by reference TRBV7-8 and TRBJ2-5, the full variable domain reads GAGVSQSPRYKVAKRGQDVALRCDPISGHVSLFWYQQALGQGPEFLTYFQNEAQLDKSGLPSDRFFAERPEGSVSTLKIQRTQQEDSAVYLCASSLVPSGRARGPETQYFGPGTRLLVL.

This clonotype was detected once. V is TRBV3-1 and J is TRBJ1-5; D unresolved. Germline values: CDR1 LGHDT, CDR2 YNNKEL (reference sequence). The CDR3 totals 13 residues. V lost 3 bases to trimming and J lost 5 bases, with 8 bases between them. In DNA form, the CDR3 reads TGTGCCAGCAGCCAGTGGACGGATCAGCCCCAGCATTTT. As protein: CASSQWTDQPQHF.

The chain has TRBV19 and TRBJ1-2; 7 bases are shared with TRBD1. In germline, CDR1 is LNHDA, CDR2 SQIVND (reference sequence). Trimming took 11 bases from V and 4 from J; bases not matched to a gene: 4. The CDR3 extends over 11 amino acids. CDR3 in DNA: TGTGCCGGCGGGACAGCCTATGGCTACACCTTC. This translates into CAGGTAYGYTF.

This clonotype has just one count. This chain joins TRBV29-1 and TRBJ1-5; 7 bases fit TRBD1. V dropped 7 bases and J dropped 4; count of bases not matched to a gene: 10. Germline lookup yields CDR1 SQVTM and CDR2 ANQGSEA. This CDR3 contains 14 residues. CDR3 region: CSAAGTDPNQPQHF. The CDR3 DNA reads as TGCAGCGCCGCCGGGACAGACCCTAATCAGCCCCAGCATTTT.

The CDR3 nucleotides are TGTGCCAGCAGCCCGGGACAGGGGACTCCCACAGATACGCAGTATTTT. It translates to CASSPGQGTPTDTQYF. The rearrangement joins TRBV12-3 or TRBV12-4 to TRBJ2-3; 10 bases are a match to TRBD1. This CDR3 is built from 16 residues. Trimming removed 6 bases from V and 2 bases from J; junction bases left unmatched: 8.